These 26 T cell receptor beta chains came from one sample sequenced in a study of blood T cells in healthy people across ages. A sample-barcoded 5' primer and a J-beta primer mix were used in a second PCR of roughly 7 to 12 cycles. TCRdb itself ran the 5' RACE reads through MiXCR, one entry per CDR3 protein. The sample yields roughly 1.7 million distinct CDR3 sequences, almost 35% seen once. The sample was blood. The source of these receptors is a woman in her twenties or thirties in good health.

The gene calls are TRBV7-2 and TRBJ2-3; the D gene is possibly TRBD2 (6 bases). The CDR3 loop spans 15 amino acids. The germline V gene has CDR1 SGHTA and CDR2 FQGNSA. V lost 1 base, J lost 7 bases, and 15 bases lay in between. The CDR3 sequence: CASSLGTTRVNTQYF. DNA for the CDR3: TGTGCCAGCAGCTTAGGGACTACTCGCGTGAATACGCAGTATTTT.

This clonotype was observed many times. The V gene is TRBV29-1, the J gene TRBJ2-6, with D tentatively TRBD2 (5 bases). This CDR3 contains 14 residues. Germline loops: CDR1 SQVTM, CDR2 ANQGSEA. Trimming removed 5 bases at V and 0 bases at J, with 8 bases between. In DNA, the CDR3 is TGCAGCGTTTCCCGGGACTCTGGGGCCAACGTCCTGACTTTC. This translates into CSVSRDSGANVLTF. The full variable domain, its missing parts supplied by reference TRBV29-1 and TRBJ2-6, is SAVISQKPSRDICQRGTSLTIQCQVDSQVTMMFWYRQQPGQSLTLIATANQGSEATYESGFVIDKFPISRPNLTFSTLTVSNMSPEDSSIYLCSVSRDSGANVLTFGAGSRLTVL.

Only a few counts were recorded for this clonotype. V is TRBV4-1 and J is TRBJ1-4, with D perhaps matching TRBD1 (6 bases). The V end was cut by 3 bases, the J end by 5 bases, with 16 bases between. CDR3 length: 16 residues. Germline loops: CDR1 MGHRA, CDR2 YSYEKL. CDR3 DNA: TGCGCCAGCAGCCACCTAGTCGGGACACTCAATGAAAAACTGTTTTTT. It specifies CASSHLVGTLNEKLFF.

Comments on this clonotype: Compared with germline, one end of the junction differs, possibly owing to a read error. V and J are TRBV7-2 and TRBJ2-5; possibly TRBD1 for D (6 bases). CDR3 length: 14 amino acids. Looked up from germline, CDR1 is SGHTA and CDR2 is FQGNSA. The CDR3 is CASSLGQRQGTQYF. In nucleotides, the CDR3 is TGTGCCAGCAGCCTCGGACAGCGACAAGGGACCCAGTACTTC. Drawing the rest from reference TRBV7-2 and TRBJ2-5, the complete variable domain is GAGVSQSPSNKVTEKGKDVELRCDPISGHTALYWYRQSLGQGLEFLIYFQGNSAPDKSGLPSDRFSAERTGGSVSTLTIQRTQQEDSAVYLCASSLGQRQGTQYFGPGTRLLVL.

This clonotype was counted a few times. The J gene is TRBJ2-7, the V gene TRBV10-2; D gene unclear. Deletions cut 0 bases from V and 2 bases from J, with 8 bases between. The germline CDR1 and CDR2 sequences are WSHSY and SAAADI. This CDR3 has 14 residues. The CDR3 loop is CASSESTKTYEQYF. CDR3 bases: TGCGCCAGCAGTGAGTCGACAAAAACCTACGAGCAGTACTTC.

This clonotype showed up just a few times. The gene calls are TRBV9 and TRBJ2-1, with D tentatively TRBD2 (6 bases). The V end lost 2 bases, the J end lost 4 bases, and 10 bases lay between the germline ends. This CDR3 has 14 amino acids. Germline V gene lookup returns CDR1 SGDLS and CDR2 YYNGEE. The CDR3 nucleotides are TGTGCCAGCAGCGTCCGGGACTTTTACAATGAGCAGTTCTTC. The encoded protein is CASSVRDFYNEQFF.

The gene calls are TRBV29-1 and TRBJ2-1, with D perhaps matching TRBD2 (6 bases). Germline V lookup: CDR1 SQVTM, CDR2 ANQGSEA. Trimming took 1 base from V and 5 from J, leaving 12 bases between them. The CDR3 consists of 14 residues. This CDR3 is CSVEGRGTHNEQFF. The CDR3 nucleotides are TGCAGCGTTGAAGGGAGGGGAACGCACAATGAGCAGTTCTTC.

The chain uses TRBV7-9 and TRBJ2-5; 7 bases map to TRBD1. Germline assignment: CDR1 SEHNR and CDR2 FQNEAQ (reference sequence). CDR3 size: 15 residues. The V segment lost 0 bases and the J segment 4 bases; nucleotides outside the gene matches: 5. The CDR3 region has the DNA TGTGCCAGCAGCTTAGCCCAGACAGGGACAGAGACCCAGTACTTC. Translating it yields CASSLAQTGTETQYF.

V and J are TRBV6-6 and TRBJ1-1; D remains ambiguous. The germline V and J ends were trimmed by 4 bases and 0 bases, with 18 bases remaining between them. Per the germline V gene, CDR1 is MNHNY and CDR2 is SVGAGI (reference sequence). The CDR3 totals 17 residues. Here the CDR3 DNA reads TGTGCCAGCAGTTCCCCACCGACGGGAAGTCTGAACACTGAAGCTTTCTTT. Encoded protein: CASSSPPTGSLNTEAFF.

Turning to this clonotype: This may stem from a read error, because a much larger clone lies one nucleotide away. The rearrangement joins TRBV20-1 to TRBJ1-4, with a weak D call TRBD1 (6 bases). Germline CDR1 is DFQATT and CDR2 is SNEGSKA (reference sequence). The CDR3 length is 14 residues. CDR3 sequence reads: CSARQQGFNEKRFF. The CDR3 DNA is TGCAGTGCTAGACAACAGGGTTTTAATGAAAAACGGTTTTTT.

This chain links TRBV30 with TRBJ2-1, with 14 bases aligning to TRBD2. V dropped 5 bases and J dropped 7; count of bases not matched to a gene: 7. CDR3 length: 15 residues. The V gene's germline CDR1 is GTSNPN and CDR2 SVGIG (reference sequence). The DNA for the CDR3 is TGTGCCTGGGCGTGGACTAGCGGGAGGTGGAATGAGCAGTTCTTC. Its protein product is CAWAWTSGRWNEQFF.

Points on this clonotype: A read error may produce the germline difference seen at one junction end. The V call is TRBV6-6, the J call TRBJ1-2, with 8 bases matching TRBD1. The germline gives CDR1 MNHNY, CDR2 SVGAGI (reference sequence). The CDR3 has 14 residues. The CDR3 region is CTSRPGTGYYGYTF. The CDR3 bases are TGTACCAGCAGACCCGGGACAGGCTACTATGGCTACACCTTC.

The J gene is TRBJ2-1, the V gene TRBV20-1; no clear D. V lost 3 bases and J lost 14, with 11 bases in between. The germline CDR1 and CDR2 sequences are DFQATT and SNEGSKA (reference sequence). The CDR3 totals 10 residues. CDR3 in amino acids: CSARPGRKFF. The CDR3 DNA follows: TGCAGTGCTAGGCCCGGACGAAAGTTCTTC.

With regard to this clonotype: The germline gene is not matched at one end of the junction; a read error may be the cause. The genes are TRBV7-8 and TRBJ2-1, with 11 bases aligning to TRBD2. CDR3 length: 15 residues. The germline V gene encodes CDR1 SGHVS and CDR2 FQNEAQ. Here the CDR3 DNA reads TGTGCCAGCGGCTTTGGACTAGCGGGCTACAATGAGCAGTTCTTC. Translated, it gives CASGFGLAGYNEQFF.

This clonotype was observed a few times. The rearrangement links TRBV28 to TRBJ2-6, with D possibly called TRBD1 or TRBD2 (6 bases each). The V and J ends lost 1 base and 0 bases respectively, with 13 bases between them. Per germline, CDR1 MDHEN and CDR2 SYDVKM. This CDR3 is built from 18 residues. The CDR3 here is CASSLLGGRYSGANVLTF. The CDR3 DNA follows: TGTGCCAGCAGTTTATTGGGGGGCAGATACTCTGGGGCCAACGTCCTGACTTTC.

The chain carries TRBV29-1 and TRBJ2-5; the D gene is possibly TRBD2 (6 bases). The CDR3 covers 12 residues. The V gene's germline CDR1 is SQVTM and CDR2 ANQGSEA. V was pared by 5 bases and J by 4 bases, with 11 bases between. DNA of the CDR3: TGCAGCGTTCGGGTGGGAGGAGAGACCCAGTACTTC. Encoded protein: CSVRVGGETQYF.

The V and J genes are TRBV24-1 and TRBJ1-2, with D tentatively TRBD1 (6 bases). This CDR3 has 12 amino acids. In germline, CDR1 is KGHDR, CDR2 SFDVKD. Trimming left V 4 bases short and J 8 bases short, with 10 bases between. CDR3 loop: CATSDPTGGYTF. The DNA of the CDR3 is TGTGCCACCAGTGACCCTACAGGGGGCTACACCTTC.

This clonotype was seen only once. The V gene is TRBV10-1, the J gene TRBJ2-1, with D tentatively TRBD2 (5 bases). The CDR3 totals 13 residues. V was trimmed by 6 bases and J by 7 bases, leaving 13 bases between them. Germline CDR1 reads WNHNN; CDR2 reads SYGVQD (reference sequence). In nucleotides, the CDR3 is TGCGCCAGCAGCGGGATCGCCGGGAATGAGCAGTTCTTC. Protein product: CASSGIAGNEQFF.

The gene calls are TRBV5-1 and TRBJ2-2; TRBD2 might be the D (7 bases). CDR1 is SGHRS, CDR2 YFSETQ, per germline. This CDR3 spans 20 amino acids. The V end lost 3 bases, the J end lost 4 bases, and 28 bases lay between the germline ends. The CDR3 DNA is TGCGCCAGCAGCTCCGAAGGTGTACAGGGAGGGGTAGGCCGCACCGGGGAGCTGTTTTTT. This translates into CASSSEGVQGGVGRTGELFF.

This rearrangement joins TRBV6-1 to TRBJ1-5, with TRBD1 matching over 7 bases. The J segment lost 8 bases and the V segment lost 3 bases, leaving 7 bases of the junction unmatched. CDR1 is MNHNS, CDR2 SASEGT, per germline. The CDR3 runs to 14 residues. The DNA of the CDR3 is TGTGCCAGCAGTGATTGGGACAGAGGAAAGCCCCAGCATTTT. Translation gives CASSDWDRGKPQHF.

The V call is TRBV12-3 or TRBV12-4, the J call TRBJ2-7; D perhaps matches TRBD1 (6 bases). V lost 4 bases and J lost 6, with 25 bases in between. This CDR3 region has 17 residues. In DNA form, the CDR3 reads TGTGCCAGCAGTTCGAGTTTAGAACAGGGACGTTCCGGCGAGCAGTACTTC. This gives the protein CASSSSLEQGRSGEQYF.

J is TRBJ2-7 and V is TRBV7-6; no clear D. The CDR3 length is 13 residues. V lost 1 base and J lost 5, with 9 bases in between. Germline assignment: CDR1 SGHVS and CDR2 FNYEAQ. The CDR3 DNA reads as TGTGCCAGCAGCTTAGATCAGGAGCACGAGCAGTACTTC. As protein: CASSLDQEHEQYF. Variable domain in full (rest from reference TRBV7-6 and TRBJ2-7): GAGVSQSPRYKVTKRGQDVALRCDPISGHVSLYWYRQALGQGPEFLTYFNYEAQQDKSGLPNDRFSAERPEGSISTLTIQRTEQRDSAMYRCASSLDQEHEQYFGPGTRLTVT.

The chain recombines TRBV5-1 with TRBJ2-7, with 7 bases fitting TRBD1. The CDR3 is 15 amino acids. The germline V gene has CDR1 SGHRS and CDR2 YFSETQ. Losses at the gene ends were 4 bases for V and 4 bases for J; bases not matched to a gene: 11. CDR3 sequence reads: CASSLSTGPRYEQYF. DNA for the CDR3: TGCGCCAGCAGCCTTTCGACAGGGCCGCGGTACGAGCAGTACTTC.

V and J are TRBV30 and TRBJ2-5; 7 positions agree with TRBD1. The J call may not be correct, given that the DNA end is closer to TRBJ2-7. The CDR3 runs 13 residues. From germline, CDR1 is GTSNPN and CDR2 SVGIG (reference sequence). In DNA, the CDR3 is TGTGCCTGGTCTCCAAGGGGGCCCAGCGAGCAGTACTTC. It yields the protein CAWSPRGPSEQYF.

The table lists this clonotype with a few counts. This chain links TRBV4-2 with TRBJ2-3; 9 positions match TRBD2. The CDR3 extends over 16 amino acids. CDR1 is LGHNA and CDR2 is YNFKEQ in the germline V gene. After removal of 3 bases from V and 6 bases from J, the junction contained 10 bases not matched to a gene. This CDR3 is CASSQGSGSPGDTQYF. The CDR3 nucleotides are TGTGCCAGCAGCCAGGGTAGCGGGAGCCCCGGGGATACGCAGTATTTT.

The chain couples TRBV5-4 to TRBJ2-5, with D tentatively TRBD1 or TRBD2 (6 bases each). CDR1 is SGHNT, CDR2 YYREEE, per germline (reference sequence). Trimming removed 3 bases from V and 4 bases from J, with 13 bases in between. CDR3 length: 14 residues. For the CDR3, the DNA is TGTGCCAGCAGCTGGGGGGCAGGGCCAGAGACCCAGTACTTC. Translation gives CASSWGAGPETQYF.